The 11 T cell receptor beta chains given below trace back to one sample, sequenced in a study of T cell changes during pregnancy in multiple sclerosis. Assay: immunoSEQ multiplex PCR; the TCRdb copy retains only in-frame clones and omits some. The repertoire holds tens of thousands of clones, with 80% to 95% as singletons. The sample here was peripheral blood, taken in the second trimester of pregnancy. Receptor source: a female donor in good health, enrolled as a control in a pregnancy study.

This sequence joins TRBV5-6 and TRBJ2-1; 12 nucleotides align to TRBD2. Germline V gives CDR1 SGHDT, CDR2 YYEEEE. With 4 bases clipped from V and 8 bases from J, the junction kept 7 bases outside the gene matches. This CDR3 is 15 amino acids long. The CDR3 loop is CASSLLAGGPDEQFF. The CDR3 DNA sequence: TGTGCCAGCAGCCTCCTAGCGGGGGGGCCGGATGAGCAGTTCTTC.

J is TRBJ1-2 and V is TRBV19; a weak D match, TRBD1 (6 bases). The CDR3 extends over 14 amino acids. From germline, CDR1 is LNHDA and CDR2 SQIVND (reference sequence). V dropped 1 base and J dropped 4 bases, with 10 bases sitting between them. CDR3 DNA sequence: TGTGCCAGTAGTATAGGGACAGCCGGCTATGGCTACACCTTC. It translates to CASSIGTAGYGYTF.

The genes are TRBV15 and TRBJ2-1; 9 nucleotides align to TRBD2. The CDR3 consists of 15 residues. V trimming: 5 bases; J trimming: 0 bases; junction bases outside the gene matches: 2. Germline CDR1 and CDR2: LNHNV and YYDKDF (reference sequence). CDR3 nucleotide sequence: TGTGCCACCAGCCCGCGGGGGGGCTCCTACAATGAGCAGTTCTTC. Translated: CATSPRGGSYNEQFF.

The rearrangement uses TRBV23-1 and TRBJ2-7; a weak D match, TRBD2 (5 bases). TRBV23-1 is an open reading frame whose function is uncertain. Between the trimmed V and J ends, which lost 0 bases and 9 bases, there was a span of 18 bases. CDR3 size: 15 residues. This CDR3 is CASSQSGGRNDRQYF. In DNA form, the CDR3 reads TGCGCCAGCAGTCAATCGGGCGGGCGGAACGACCGGCAGTACTTC.

The chain uses TRBV10-3 and TRBJ2-7, with D tentatively TRBD1 (6 bases). The V gene lost 3 bases and the J gene lost 4 bases, with 13 bases spanning the gap. Looked up from germline, CDR1 is ENHRY and CDR2 is SYGVKD. The CDR3 spans 14 residues. The CDR3 DNA reads TGTGCCATCAGTGACTATGAGACAGGATACGAGCAGTACTTC. Its protein product is CAISDYETGYEQYF.

This chain links TRBV15 with TRBJ2-4, with 13 bases that match TRBD2. The CDR3 contains 20 residues. In germline, CDR1 is LNHNV, CDR2 YYDKDF (reference sequence). The trim removed 0 bases at V and 3 bases at J, leaving 11 bases unmatched. CDR3 nucleotides: TGTGCCACCAGCAGAGATAGGACTCTGACTAGCGGGGGGTACAAAAACATTCAGTACTTC. Translating gives CATSRDRTLTSGGYKNIQYF.

V usage is TRBV5-1 and J usage is TRBJ2-2; D is perhaps TRBD1 (6 bases). Per germline, CDR1 SGHRS and CDR2 YFSETQ. Trimming took 6 bases from V and 2 from J, leaving 8 bases between them. The length of the CDR3 is 13 residues. The CDR3 nucleotides are TGCGCCAGCACAGGGGACAACACCGGGGAGCTGTTTTTT. Its translation: CASTGDNTGELFF. Full variable domain (outside the CDR3, taken from reference TRBV5-1 and TRBJ2-2): KAGVTQTPRYLIKTRGQQVTLSCSPISGHRSVSWYQQTPGQGLQFLFEYFSETQRNKGNFPGRFSGRQFSNSRSEMNVSTLELGDSALYLCASTGDNTGELFFGEGSRLTVL.

This clone was seen only a few times. The chain carries TRBV6-4 and TRBJ1-6; 8 nucleotides line up with TRBD1. Germline CDR1 and CDR2: MRHNA and SNTAGT. The CDR3 runs 14 residues. V lost 5 bases, J lost 10 bases, and 7 bases stayed unmatched. CDR3 residues: CASSQDREGSPLHF. DNA for the CDR3: TGTGCCAGCAGTCAGGACAGGGAAGGATCACCCCTCCACTTT.

This clone came up once. This sequence joins TRBV9 and TRBJ2-3, with D maybe TRBD2 (5 bases). Germline-derived CDR1 and CDR2 are SGDLS and YYNGEE. V was cut by 0 bases and J by 2 bases, with 13 bases left in between. The CDR3 is 16 residues long. The CDR3 region is CASSVASLHYTDTQYF. The CDR3, as DNA: TGTGCCAGCAGCGTAGCTAGCTTGCACTACACAGATACGCAGTATTTT.

The chain is built from TRBV5-1 and TRBJ1-1, with 8 bases aligning to TRBD1. This CDR3 contains 14 residues. Germline V gives CDR1 SGHRS, CDR2 YFSETQ. V shed 6 bases, J shed 1 base, and the junction held 5 bases outside the gene matches. This chain's CDR3 is CASTRDRSNTEAFF. Written as DNA, the CDR3 is TGCGCCAGCACCAGGGACAGGTCGAACACTGAAGCTTTCTTT. Supplemented by reference TRBV5-1 and TRBJ1-1, the full variable domain reads KAGVTQTPRYLIKTRGQQVTLSCSPISGHRSVSWYQQTPGQGLQFLFEYFSETQRNKGNFPGRFSGRQFSNSRSEMNVSTLELGDSALYLCASTRDRSNTEAFFGQGTRLTVV.

The chain recombines TRBV13 with TRBJ2-1, with D tentatively TRBD1 (5 bases). Between the trimmed V and J ends, which lost 3 bases and 4 bases, there was a span of 13 bases. The CDR3 consists of 15 residues. Germline V gives CDR1 PRHDT, CDR2 FYEKMQ (reference sequence). The CDR3: CASSFRARLYNEQFF. DNA for the CDR3: TGTGCCAGCAGCTTCAGGGCGCGCCTATACAATGAGCAGTTCTTC.